These 24 T cell receptor beta chains share one sample of origin, sequenced in a study of T-cell reconstitution after alpha-beta-depleted transplantation in children. The TCRbeta library incorporated unique molecular identifiers. TCRdb reanalysed the PCR reads using MiXCR and keeps one entry per CDR3 protein. This table holds hundreds of thousands of distinct CDR3 sequences, around 13% found once. The sample consisted of PBMCs, taken before TCRalphabeta/CD19-depleted stem cell transplant. The receptor set was obtained from a girl aged 2 to 10 with congenital amegakaryocytic thrombocytopenia, due to receive a stem cell transplant.

This clonotype was detected ten times or more. The chain combines TRBV15 with TRBJ2-4, with D hard to call. The germline V and J ends were trimmed by 3 bases and 4 bases, with 13 bases remaining between them. The V gene's germline CDR1 is LNHNV and CDR2 YYDKDF (reference sequence). The CDR3 sequence is 15 residues long. CDR3: CATSRMGYSKNIQYF. The CDR3 DNA reads as TGTGCCACCAGCAGGATGGGTTACAGTAAAAACATTCAGTACTTC.

A word on this clonotype: One end of the junction is discordant with germline, which a read error may explain. The V gene is TRBV5-1, the J gene TRBJ2-2; D not certain. Germline lookup yields CDR1 SGHRS and CDR2 YFSETQ. This CDR3 has 15 residues. The CDR3 region is CASSLTVGRTVELFF. The DNA for the CDR3 is TGCGCCAGCAGCTTGACGGTAGGCCGCACCGTGGAGCTGTTTTTT. Using reference TRBV5-1 and TRBJ2-2 for the parts outside the CDR3, the full variable domain is KAGVTQTPRYLIKTRGQQVTLSCSPISGHRSVSWYQQTPGQGLQFLFEYFSETQRNKGNFPGRFSGRQFSNSRSEMNVSTLELGDSALYLCASSLTVGRTVELFFGEGSRLTVL.

In its sample, this clonotype was seen many times. This sequence joins TRBV7-6 and TRBJ2-1; 11 nucleotides match TRBD2. The germline CDR1 and CDR2 sequences are SGHVS and FNYEAQ. Trimming at V came to 4 bases and at J to 6 bases, leaving 11 bases not matched to a gene. The CDR3 is made up of 17 amino acids. The DNA for the CDR3 is TGTGCCAGCAGCTACAGACTAGCGGGAATTCTGGGCAATGAGCAGTTCTTC. Its protein product is CASSYRLAGILGNEQFF. Full variable domain (outside the CDR3, taken from reference TRBV7-6 and TRBJ2-1): GAGVSQSPRYKVTKRGQDVALRCDPISGHVSLYWYRQALGQGPEFLTYFNYEAQQDKSGLPNDRFSAERPEGSISTLTIQRTEQRDSAMYRCASSYRLAGILGNEQFFGPGTRLTVL.

The V call is TRBV12-3 or TRBV12-4, the J call TRBJ2-2, with D unresolved. V dropped 3 bases and J dropped 3 bases, with 11 bases sitting between them. CDR3 length: 15 residues. The chain's CDR3 is CASSFLRPDTGELFF. CDR3 in DNA: TGTGCCAGCAGTTTTCTGAGACCCGACACCGGGGAGCTGTTTTTT.

The V gene is TRBV29-1, the J gene TRBJ2-7; D remains unclear. Trimming removed 0 bases at V and 2 bases at J, with 8 bases between. CDR3 size: 13 residues. Per the germline V gene, CDR1 is SQVTM and CDR2 is ANQGSEA. In DNA, the CDR3 is TGCAGCGTTGAAGATCGAGGAACCTACGAGCAGTACTTC. This codes for CSVEDRGTYEQYF.

The chain couples TRBV6-5 to TRBJ2-7, with 10 bases lining up with TRBD2. CDR1 and CDR2 from the germline V gene are MNHEY and SVGAGI. V lost 3 bases and J lost 7; bases outside the gene matches: 6. CDR3 size: 14 residues. CDR3 sequence: CASSYLAGAREQYF. CDR3 nucleotides: TGTGCCAGCAGTTATCTAGCGGGAGCCAGGGAGCAGTACTTC.

In regard to this clonotype: This may come from a read error, since a much larger clone is one base off. The chain recombines TRBV20-1 with TRBJ2-3; 9 bases match TRBD1. The CDR3 runs to 11 residues. Looked up from germline, CDR1 is DFQATT and CDR2 is SNEGSKA (reference sequence). The CDR3: CSPQGADTRYF. The CDR3 DNA follows: TGCAGTCCACAGGGGGCAGATACGCGGTATTTT.

This clonotype appeared a few times. The chain recombines TRBV5-1 with TRBJ2-7; perhaps D is TRBD1 or TRBD2 (5 bases each). Per germline, CDR1 SGHRS and CDR2 YFSETQ. The V end lost 1 base, the J end lost 4 bases, and 15 bases lay between the germline ends. The CDR3 contains 15 residues. The CDR3 here is CASSLSRDPLYEQYF. The CDR3 coding sequence is TGCGCCAGCAGCTTGTCCCGGGACCCCCTTTACGAGCAGTACTTC.

This clonotype has a handful of counts. The chain links TRBV12-5 to TRBJ2-3; TRBD1 is a possible D gene (5 bases). The germline gives CDR1 LGHNT, CDR2 FRNRAP. V was pared by 7 bases and J by 0 bases, with 17 bases between. There are 16 residues in the CDR3. CDR3 nucleotides: TGTGCTAGTGCCGATTCTGACAGTCCTAGCACAGATACGCAGTATTTT. It yields the protein CASADSDSPSTDTQYF.

This clonotype was observed many times. V gene TRBV20-1 combines with J gene TRBJ1-2; D unclear. The germline CDR1 and CDR2 sequences are DFQATT and SNEGSKA (reference sequence). V shed 0 bases and J shed 4 bases, with 15 bases lying between them. The CDR3 has 15 amino acids. CDR3 coding DNA: TGCAGTGCTAGAGATGACGGGGATCGGGGCTATGGCTACACCTTC. As protein: CSARDDGDRGYGYTF.

The V call is TRBV25-1, the J call TRBJ2-7, with no clear D. Trimming removed 0 bases from V and 2 bases from J, with 8 bases in between. The CDR3 length is 14 residues. Germline V gene sequence: CDR1 MGHDK, CDR2 SYGVNS. The CDR3 here is CASSEYLGTYEQYF. In DNA, the CDR3 is TGTGCCAGCAGTGAATACCTGGGAACCTACGAGCAGTACTTC.

This clonotype came up a few times. The V gene is TRBV7-9, the J gene TRBJ1-1; the D gene is possibly TRBD1 (5 bases). Per the germline V gene, CDR1 is SEHNR and CDR2 is FQNEAQ (reference sequence). The V and J ends lost 5 bases and 7 bases respectively, with 17 bases between them. The CDR3 extends over 14 amino acids. CDR3 in DNA: TGTGCCAGCAGCCGCGGGGCGGGATCCCATGAAGCTTTCTTT. Its translation: CASSRGAGSHEAFF.

This clonotype was counted between two and nine times. This chain links TRBV7-3 with TRBJ2-1; TRBD2 is a possible D gene (5 bases). The CDR3 is 16 amino acids. Deletions cut 5 bases from V and 0 bases from J, with 14 bases between. Germline CDR1 is SGHTA and CDR2 is FQGTGA. CDR3 loop: CASSPRTGDSYNEQFF. CDR3 coding DNA: TGTGCCAGCAGCCCTAGGACTGGAGACTCCTACAATGAGCAGTTCTTC.

In its sample, this clonotype was seen a few times. The chain is built from TRBV20-1 and TRBJ2-7, with 9 bases identical to TRBD1. The germline CDR1 and CDR2 sequences are DFQATT and SNEGSKA (reference sequence). J lost 2 bases, V lost 5 bases, and 7 bases had no gene match. There are 14 residues in the CDR3. CDR3 residues: CSACPGQGTYEQYF. In nucleotides, the CDR3 is TGCAGTGCTTGTCCGGGACAGGGAACCTACGAGCAGTACTTC.

This clonotype was seen a handful of times. The genes are TRBV9 and TRBJ1-5; D possibly corresponds to TRBD1 (5 bases). The CDR3 is 17 residues long. Trimming cost V 3 bases and J 0 bases, with 16 bases left between them. CDR1 SGDLS and CDR2 YYNGEE come from the germline V gene. The CDR3 here is CASSDTTGTRSNQPQHF. CDR3 nucleotides: TGTGCCAGCAGCGATACAACCGGGACCCGTAGCAATCAGCCCCAGCATTTT.

This clonotype came up a few times. J is TRBJ2-7 and V is TRBV18; 7 nucleotides match TRBD1. From germline, CDR1 is KGHSH and CDR2 LQKENI. The V segment lost 1 base and the J segment 2 bases; nucleotides outside the gene matches: 2. The CDR3 is made up of 14 amino acids. In DNA form, the CDR3 reads TGTGCCAGCTCACCACGGGACAGTACCTACGAGCAGTACTTC. Encoded protein: CASSPRDSTYEQYF.

The chain uses TRBV5-4 and TRBJ2-1; 7 nucleotides line up with TRBD1. With V trimmed by 4 bases and J by 2 bases, 21 bases remained unmatched. The germline gives CDR1 SGHNT, CDR2 YYREEE (reference sequence). This CDR3 region has 20 residues. The CDR3 nucleotides are TGTGCCAGCAGCGCTATGCTGGGGACAGTGGGTTCGCGCCCCTACAATGAGCAGTTCTTC. This sequence encodes CASSAMLGTVGSRPYNEQFF.

Many counts were recorded for this clonotype. This chain connects TRBV7-9 to TRBJ2-1; D ambiguous. Looked up from germline, CDR1 is SEHNR and CDR2 is FQNEAQ (reference sequence). V dropped 2 bases and J dropped 10 bases, with 9 bases sitting between them. There are 12 residues in the CDR3. CDR3 coding DNA: TGTGCCAGCAGCTTACTTACACGGGAGCAGTTCTTC. This encodes CASSLLTREQFF.

The table lists this clonotype with many counts. This sequence joins TRBV29-1 and TRBJ2-1; 10 bases align to TRBD2. The CDR3 covers 17 residues. CDR1 SQVTM and CDR2 ANQGSEA come from the germline V gene. With 8 bases clipped from V and 1 base from J, the junction kept 14 bases outside the gene matches. The CDR3 DNA reads as TGCAGCCCGAGGGCCTGGAGCGGGAGGGGTTCCTACAATGAGCAGTTCTTC. Translation: CSPRAWSGRGSYNEQFF.

This clonotype was seen a handful of times. V gene TRBV28 combines with J gene TRBJ1-5; TRBD1 aligns across 8 bases. CDR3 size: 15 residues. Losses at the gene ends were 5 bases for V and 3 bases for J; bases not matched to a gene: 6. Germline-derived CDR1 and CDR2 are MDHEN and SYDVKM. The CDR3: CASSRTGILNQPQHF. CDR3 nucleotide sequence: TGTGCCAGCAGTCGGACAGGGATCCTCAATCAGCCCCAGCATTTT.

This clonotype was seen only a few times. The J gene is TRBJ2-1, the V gene TRBV7-6; 10 bases map to TRBD2. CDR1 and CDR2 from the germline V gene are SGHVS and FNYEAQ. The CDR3 is made up of 15 amino acids. Trimming removed 5 bases from V and 8 bases from J; junction bases left unmatched: 9. CDR3 DNA: TGTGCCAGCAGCCAGGGTCTAGCGGGAGTGGATGAGCAGTTCTTC. It translates to CASSQGLAGVDEQFF.

In DNA form, the CDR3 reads TGCGCCAGCAGCACCGGGACTAAGAACACCGGGGAGCTGTTTTTT. This codes for CASSTGTKNTGELFF. The chain recombines TRBV5-1 with TRBJ2-2; 7 bases map to TRBD2. The length of the CDR3 is 15 residues. The germline gives CDR1 SGHRS, CDR2 YFSETQ. J lost 1 base, V lost 4 bases, and 4 bases had no gene match.

The sample holds many counts of this clonotype. J is TRBJ2-3 and V is TRBV15, with TRBD2 identical over 10 bases. CDR3 length equals 15 residues. Trimming took 1 base from V and 11 from J; bases not matched to a gene: 9. CDR1 is LNHNV, CDR2 YYDKDF, per germline (reference sequence). Here the CDR3 DNA reads TGTGCCACCAGCAGAGGGACTAGCGGCATTCTCTGGCAGTATTTT. The encoded protein is CATSRGTSGILWQYF.

This clonotype showed up just a few times. This chain uses TRBV29-1 with TRBJ2-1; 7 bases agree with TRBD2. CDR3 length equals 12 residues. Germline-derived CDR1 and CDR2 are SQVTM and ANQGSEA. The trim removed 7 bases at V and 3 bases at J, leaving 3 bases unmatched. The CDR3 region has the DNA TGCAGCGCTGGGACTAACTACAATGAGCAGTTCTTC. Its translation is CSAGTNYNEQFF.